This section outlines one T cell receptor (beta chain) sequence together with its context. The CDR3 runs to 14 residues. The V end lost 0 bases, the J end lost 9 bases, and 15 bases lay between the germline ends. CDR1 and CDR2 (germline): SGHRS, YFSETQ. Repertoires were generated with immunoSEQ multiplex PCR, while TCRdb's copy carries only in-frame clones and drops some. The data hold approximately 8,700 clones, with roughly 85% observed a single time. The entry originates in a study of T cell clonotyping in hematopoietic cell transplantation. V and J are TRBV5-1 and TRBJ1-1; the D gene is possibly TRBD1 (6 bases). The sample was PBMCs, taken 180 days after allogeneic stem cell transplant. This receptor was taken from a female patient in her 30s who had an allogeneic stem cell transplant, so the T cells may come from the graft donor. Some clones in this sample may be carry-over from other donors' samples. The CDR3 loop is CASSLGESGAKAFF. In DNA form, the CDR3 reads TGCGCCAGCAGCTTGGGAGAGTCGGGGGCGAAAGCTTTCTTT.